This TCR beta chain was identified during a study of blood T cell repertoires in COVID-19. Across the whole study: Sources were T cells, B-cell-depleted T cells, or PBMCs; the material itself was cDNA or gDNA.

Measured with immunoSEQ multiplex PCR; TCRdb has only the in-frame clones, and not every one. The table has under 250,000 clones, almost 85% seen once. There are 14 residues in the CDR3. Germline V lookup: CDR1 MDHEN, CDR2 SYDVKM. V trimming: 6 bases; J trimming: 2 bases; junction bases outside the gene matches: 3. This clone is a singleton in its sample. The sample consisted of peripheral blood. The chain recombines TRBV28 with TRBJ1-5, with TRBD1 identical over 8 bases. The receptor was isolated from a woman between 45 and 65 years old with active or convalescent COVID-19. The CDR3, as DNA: TGTGCCAGCAGCCTGACAGGGGGCAATCAGCCCCAGCATTTT. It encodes CASSLTGGNQPQHF. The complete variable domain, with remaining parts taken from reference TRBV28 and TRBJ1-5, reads DVKVTQSSRYLVKRTGEKVFLECVQDMDHENMFWYRQDPGLGLRLIYFSYDVKMKEKGDIPEGYSVSREKKERFSLILESASTNQTSMYLCASSLTGGNQPQHFGDGTRLSIL.